Listed here are 32 T cell receptor beta chains from one sample, sequenced in a study of blood T cell repertoires in COVID-19 (TCRdb year 2020). The library was built by means of the immunoSEQ multiplex PCR assay. Not all clones reach the TCRdb copy of this immuneACCESS table, which keeps in-frame sequences only. Checked studies attribute under half of the gap to unresolved V genes and leave the rest unexplained. This sample holds about 130,000 clones; 55% to 75% were observed only once. The ten most abundant clones make up approximately 2% of the sample. Sequenced: peripheral blood. The receptors come from an older woman with acute or convalescent COVID-19.

This chain links TRBV18 with TRBJ1-1, with D unclear. V was pared by 5 bases and J by 6 bases, with 7 bases between. Germline lookup yields CDR1 KGHSH and CDR2 LQKENI. The CDR3 contains 11 residues. The CDR3 DNA reads as TGTGCCAGCTCAGAGAAGCCTGAAGCTTTCTTT. Translation: CASSEKPEAFF.

This chain joins TRBV28 and TRBJ1-6; perhaps TRBD1 as D (5 bases). Trimming took 7 bases from V and 7 from J, leaving 14 bases between them. CDR1 MDHEN and CDR2 SYDVKM come from the germline V gene. The CDR3 runs 14 residues. The CDR3 reads CASIEHGGNSPLHF. The CDR3 region has the DNA TGTGCCAGCATCGAACATGGGGGGAATTCACCCCTCCACTTT.

The V call is TRBV24-1, the J call TRBJ2-5; D is perhaps TRBD1 (6 bases). The V and J ends lost 1 base and 5 bases respectively, with 19 bases between them. Germline V gene sequence: CDR1 KGHDR, CDR2 SFDVKD. The CDR3 loop spans 17 amino acids. In DNA, the CDR3 is TGTGCCACCAGTGATTTTAGGGCCAGGGGAAGGGCGGAGACCCAGTACTTC. Protein: CATSDFRARGRAETQYF.

The V and J genes are TRBV7-2 and TRBJ2-3; D perhaps matches TRBD2 (6 bases). V was trimmed by 2 bases and J by 4 bases, leaving 19 bases between them. The CDR3 loop spans 17 amino acids. Germline V gene lookup returns CDR1 SGHTA and CDR2 FQGNSA. The CDR3 protein is CASSLSGGIGGSDTQYF. CDR3 bases: TGTGCCAGCAGCTTAAGTGGTGGAATCGGGGGTTCAGATACGCAGTATTTT.

The chain uses TRBV29-1 and TRBJ2-5, with D uncertain. From germline, CDR1 is SQVTM and CDR2 ANQGSEA. Trimming left V 7 bases short and J 4 bases short, with 10 bases between. The CDR3 loop spans 11 amino acids. The CDR3 region has the DNA TGCAGCGCTATATTTATAGAGACCCAGTACTTC. It yields the protein CSAIFIETQYF.

V is TRBV4-3 and J is TRBJ1-2; no clear D. Germline-derived CDR1 and CDR2 are LGHNA and YSLEER. Deletions cut 1 base from V and 4 bases from J, with 7 bases between. The CDR3 contains 13 residues. This chain's CDR3 is CASSQGAFYGYTF. CDR3 sequence (DNA): TGCGCCAGCAGCCAAGGGGCATTCTATGGCTACACCTTC.

CDR3 nucleotides: TGCGCCAGCAGCTTGGACAGGACCTATGGCTACACCTTC. Encoded protein: CASSLDRTYGYTF. The rearrangement uses TRBV5-1 and TRBJ1-2; tentatively, D is TRBD1 (5 bases). This CDR3 is 13 amino acids long. Germline V gene lookup returns CDR1 SGHRS and CDR2 YFSETQ. The ends were cut back, 0 bases at V and 4 bases at J, with 7 bases in the middle.

The V and J genes are TRBV4-3 and TRBJ1-1, with D perhaps matching TRBD1 (6 bases). V was pared by 0 bases and J by 5 bases, with 13 bases between. This CDR3 contains 15 residues. Germline V lookup: CDR1 LGHNA, CDR2 YSLEER. The CDR3 sequence: CASSQDVKGGTEAFF. As DNA, the CDR3 is TGCGCCAGCAGCCAAGATGTGAAGGGGGGGACTGAAGCTTTCTTT.

The rearrangement uses TRBV5-4 and TRBJ2-1; 11 bases line up with TRBD2. The CDR3 loop spans 15 amino acids. Germline CDR1 SGHNT, CDR2 YYREEE (reference sequence). Trimming removed 2 bases from V and 5 bases from J; junction bases left unmatched: 3. The CDR3: CASSFSGGVNNEQFF. The CDR3 DNA is TGTGCCAGCAGCTTTAGCGGGGGGGTGAACAATGAGCAGTTCTTC.

This clone has a handful of counts. The V and J genes are TRBV15 and TRBJ1-1; D uncertain. CDR1 is LNHNV, CDR2 YYDKDF, per germline (reference sequence). The V gene lost 0 bases and the J gene lost 2 bases, with 10 bases spanning the gap. The CDR3 runs to 15 residues. This CDR3 reads CATSRELSVNTEAFF. In nucleotides, the CDR3 is TGTGCCACCAGCAGAGAATTGTCAGTAAACACTGAAGCTTTCTTT.

The chain links TRBV5-5 to TRBJ1-6; TRBD1 agrees at 8 bases. V dropped 4 bases and J dropped 9; count of bases not matched to a gene: 15. Germline V gene lookup returns CDR1 SGHKS and CDR2 YYEKEE (reference sequence). The CDR3 covers 17 residues. CDR3 sequence reads: CASSLTGGQDFGSPLHF. DNA of the CDR3: TGTGCCAGCAGCCTAACAGGGGGACAGGATTTCGGTTCACCCCTCCACTTT.

A few counts support this clone. J is TRBJ1-2 and V is TRBV9, with D possibly being TRBD1 (5 bases). This CDR3 region has 16 residues. CDR1 is SGDLS, CDR2 YYNGEE, per germline. With 4 bases removed from V and 4 bases from J, the gap between germline ends came to 20 bases. CDR3 nucleotide sequence: TGTGCCAGCAGCCCCGGGGACTCCCTCGGTGGCTATGGCTACACCTTC. As protein: CASSPGDSLGGYGYTF.

DNA for the CDR3: TGCGCCAGCAGCCAAGATCTTCGCAGGGTTGGCTACACCTTC. Translation: CASSQDLRRVGYTF. The V gene is TRBV4-3, the J gene TRBJ1-2; possibly TRBD1 for D (5 bases). The V end lost 0 bases, the J end lost 7 bases, and 12 bases lay between the germline ends. The V gene's germline CDR1 is LGHNA and CDR2 YSLEER. This CDR3 has 14 residues.

This clone appeared many times. The CDR3 here is CASTRSGGTGELFF. CDR3 nucleotides: TGCGCCAGCACCCGTTCGGGAGGCACCGGGGAGCTGTTTTTT. This chain links TRBV5-1 with TRBJ2-2, with 7 bases aligning to TRBD2. In germline, CDR1 is SGHRS, CDR2 YFSETQ. This CDR3 spans 14 amino acids. V shed 6 bases and J 4 bases; nucleotides not matched to a gene: 6.

The chain employs TRBV28 and TRBJ2-2; no definite D call. In germline, CDR1 is MDHEN, CDR2 SYDVKM. CDR3 length: 13 residues. The V end lost 2 bases, the J end lost 2 bases, and 3 bases lay between the germline ends. The CDR3 DNA follows: TGTGCCAGCAGTTTAGTAAACACCGGGGAGCTGTTTTTT. Protein: CASSLVNTGELFF.

In its sample, this clone was seen a few times. The V and J genes are TRBV15 and TRBJ1-5; TRBD1 might be the D (5 bases). The V end was cut by 0 bases, the J end by 0 bases, with 12 bases between. The CDR3 has 17 residues. CDR1 is LNHNV and CDR2 is YYDKDF in the germline V gene (reference sequence). CDR3 coding DNA: TGTGCCACCAGCAGAGATCCAACAGGAAATAGCAATCAGCCCCAGCATTTT. Protein sequence: CATSRDPTGNSNQPQHF.

In this sample, this clone turned up a few times. The V call is TRBV29-1, the J call TRBJ2-7, with D unresolved. The V gene's germline CDR1 is SQVTM and CDR2 ANQGSEA. CDR3 length equals 12 residues. Between the trimmed V and J ends, which lost 6 bases and 2 bases, there was a span of 11 bases. CDR3 in amino acids: CSVLSTPYEQYF. CDR3 nucleotide sequence: TGCAGCGTCCTAAGTACCCCCTACGAGCAGTACTTC.

The V and J genes are TRBV5-8 and TRBJ2-7; tentatively, D is TRBD1 (5 bases). V lost 3 bases and J lost 2, with 12 bases in between. Germline-derived CDR1 and CDR2 are SGHTS and YDEGEE. This CDR3 is built from 14 residues. CDR3 in amino acids: CASSSPGFTYEQYF. In DNA, the CDR3 is TGTGCCAGCAGCTCCCCAGGGTTCACCTACGAGCAGTACTTC.

This clone was recorded a few times. The chain combines TRBV27 with TRBJ2-2; no clear D gene. Germline V lookup: CDR1 MNHEY, CDR2 SMNVEV (reference sequence). Trimming cost V 3 bases and J 2 bases, with 4 bases left between them. The CDR3 spans 13 residues. In nucleotides, the CDR3 is TGTGCCAGCAGTTTCATCAACACCGGGGAGCTGTTTTTT. It translates to CASSFINTGELFF.

V usage is TRBV2 and J usage is TRBJ2-4, with 8 bases matching TRBD1. CDR1 is SNHLY, CDR2 FYNNEI, per germline. This CDR3 comprises 17 residues. Trimming cost V 1 base and J 3 bases; bases outside gene matches: 8. CDR3 amino acids: CASSEGAGGASKNIQYF. In nucleotides, the CDR3 is TGTGCCAGCAGTGAAGGGGCAGGGGGCGCGAGCAAAAACATTCAGTACTTC.

This clone was seen a handful of times. CDR3 sequence reads: CASGLGGGYGETQYF. CDR3 in DNA: TGTGCTAGTGGTTTGGGAGGGGGCTATGGAGAGACCCAGTACTTC. The V call is TRBV12-5, the J call TRBJ2-5; 7 nucleotides align to TRBD1. J lost 4 bases, V lost 1 base, and 6 bases had no gene match. The CDR3 is 15 residues long. Germline V lookup: CDR1 LGHNT, CDR2 FRNRAP. The full variable domain, completed using reference TRBV12-5 and TRBJ2-5, is DARVTQTPRHKVTEMGQEVTMRCQPILGHNTVFWYRQTMMQGLELLAYFRNRAPLDDSGMPKDRFSAEMPDATLATLKIQPSEPRDSAVYFCASGLGGGYGETQYFGPGTRLLVL.

The DNA of the CDR3 is TGTGCCAGCAGTGAACGGGGGTTCGCGAACACCGGGGAGCTGTTTTTT. Translating it yields CASSERGFANTGELFF. The V and J genes are TRBV6-1 and TRBJ2-2; D is perhaps TRBD2 (6 bases). This CDR3 comprises 16 residues. The V gene's germline CDR1 is MNHNS and CDR2 SASEGT. Trimming took off 2 bases at V and 0 bases at J, with 10 bases between the two ends.

As DNA, the CDR3 is TGTGCCAGCAGTTACTCGAGGACAGGAATCGTGGCAGGCTACACCTTC. The encoded protein is CASSYSRTGIVAGYTF. The rearrangement joins TRBV6-2 or TRBV6-3 to TRBJ1-2, with TRBD1 identical over 7 bases. The trim removed 0 bases at V and 8 bases at J, leaving 12 bases unmatched. The CDR3 is 16 residues long. Germline V CDR1 and CDR2: MNHEY, SVGEGT.

The sample holds many counts of this clone. The chain couples TRBV7-8 to TRBJ2-2, with 8 bases identical to TRBD2. V lost 6 bases and J lost 3; bases outside the gene matches: 6. This CDR3 is built from 15 residues. Germline V gives CDR1 SGHVS, CDR2 FQNEAQ. The CDR3 protein is CASRPPGGDTGELFF. In DNA form, the CDR3 reads TGTGCCAGCAGACCCCCCGGGGGGGACACCGGGGAGCTGTTTTTT.

This clone turned up a few times. The rearrangement links TRBV6-2 or TRBV6-3 to TRBJ1-2, with TRBD1 identical over 8 bases. Trimming removed 5 bases from V and 6 bases from J; junction bases left unmatched: 2. The germline V gene has CDR1 MNHEY and CDR2 SVGEGT. The CDR3 totals 12 residues. The CDR3 nucleotides are TGTGCCAGCAGTAAGACAGGGGATGGCTACACCTTC. Translation: CASSKTGDGYTF.

V gene TRBV4-2 combines with J gene TRBJ2-7; the match to TRBD2 covers 9 bases. The J segment lost 4 bases and the V segment lost 0 bases, leaving 1 base of the junction unmatched. In germline, CDR1 is LGHNA, CDR2 YNFKEQ. The CDR3 runs to 14 residues. For the CDR3, the DNA is TGTGCCAGCAGCCAAGAAGCGGGAGGATACGAGCAGTACTTC. It codes for CASSQEAGGYEQYF.

The chain is built from TRBV7-6 and TRBJ2-7, with TRBD1 matching 8 bases. CDR3 length: 15 amino acids. Germline V CDR1 and CDR2: SGHVS, FNYEAQ. V lost 1 base and J lost 4; bases outside the gene matches: 6. CDR3 residues: CASSLEAGQGYEQYF. The CDR3 DNA is TGTGCCAGCAGCTTAGAAGCTGGACAGGGTTACGAGCAGTACTTC.

This clone was picked up one time. V usage is TRBV2 and J usage is TRBJ2-2; 9 bases fit TRBD1. J gave up 5 bases and V 5 bases, and 15 bases lay outside the gene matches. Germline V gene lookup returns CDR1 SNHLY and CDR2 FYNNEI. This CDR3 has 18 amino acids. Here the CDR3 reads CASSRKPRQGVRTGELFF. The CDR3 nucleotides read TGTGCCAGCAGTCGTAAGCCGCGACAGGGGGTGAGGACCGGGGAGCTGTTTTTT.

This sequence joins TRBV5-5 and TRBJ2-1; 7 nucleotides line up with TRBD2. V shed 3 bases, J shed 6 bases, and the junction held 15 bases outside the gene matches. From germline, CDR1 is SGHKS and CDR2 YYEKEE (reference sequence). The CDR3 length is 17 residues. Here the CDR3 reads CASSSTGGSLQFNEQFF. Written as DNA, the CDR3 is TGTGCCAGCAGCTCAACCGGGGGGTCATTACAATTCAATGAGCAGTTCTTC.

The rearrangement joins TRBV5-4 to TRBJ2-3; D gene ambiguous. Trimming left V 4 bases short and J 1 base short, with 10 bases between. The CDR3 loop spans 14 amino acids. The germline CDR1 and CDR2 sequences are SGHNT and YYREEE (reference sequence). This CDR3 reads CASSPPPGTDTQYF. The CDR3 nucleotides read TGTGCCAGCAGCCCCCCCCCGGGCACAGATACGCAGTATTTT.

The DNA for the CDR3 is TGTGCCAGCAGTTATTCCTACCCGGGACAGGGCTACGAGCAGTACTTC. Translation: CASSYSYPGQGYEQYF. This chain connects TRBV6-5 to TRBJ2-7, with 9 bases matching TRBD1. The ends lost 3 bases at V and 3 bases at J; junction bases unmatched: 9. The germline CDR1 and CDR2 sequences are MNHEY and SVGAGI. The CDR3 sequence is 16 residues long.

V is TRBV27 and J is TRBJ2-1, with D possibly TRBD2 on 5 matching bases. V lost 6 bases to trimming and J lost 10 bases, with 13 bases between them. The V gene's germline CDR1 is MNHEY and CDR2 SMNVEV (reference sequence). The CDR3 spans 12 residues. The CDR3 here is CASRRFRGEQFF. DNA of the CDR3: TGTGCCAGCAGAAGATTTAGAGGGGAGCAGTTCTTC.